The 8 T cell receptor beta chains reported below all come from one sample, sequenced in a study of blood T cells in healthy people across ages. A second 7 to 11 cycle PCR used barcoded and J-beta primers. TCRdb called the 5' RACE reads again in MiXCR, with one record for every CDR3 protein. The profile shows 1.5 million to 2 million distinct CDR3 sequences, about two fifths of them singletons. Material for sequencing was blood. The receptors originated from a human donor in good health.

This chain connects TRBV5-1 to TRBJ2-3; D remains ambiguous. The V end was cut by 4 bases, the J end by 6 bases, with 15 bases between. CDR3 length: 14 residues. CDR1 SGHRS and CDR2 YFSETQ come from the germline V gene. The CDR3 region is CASSSLPTSDTQYF. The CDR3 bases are TGCGCCAGCAGCAGCCTGCCCACTTCCGATACGCAGTATTTT.

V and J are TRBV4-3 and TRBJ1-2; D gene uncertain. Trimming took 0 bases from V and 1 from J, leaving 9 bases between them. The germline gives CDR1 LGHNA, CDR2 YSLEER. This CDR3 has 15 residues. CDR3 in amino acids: CASSQDWGDNYGYTF. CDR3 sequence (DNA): TGCGCCAGCAGCCAAGATTGGGGAGATAACTATGGCTACACCTTC.

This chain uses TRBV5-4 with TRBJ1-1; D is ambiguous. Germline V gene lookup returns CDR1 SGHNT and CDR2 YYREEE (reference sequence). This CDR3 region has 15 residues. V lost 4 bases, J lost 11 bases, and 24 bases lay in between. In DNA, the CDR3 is TGTGCCAGCAGCGCCGGTTTGGGAACGCAATTAGGTGCTTTCTTT. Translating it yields CASSAGLGTQLGAFF.

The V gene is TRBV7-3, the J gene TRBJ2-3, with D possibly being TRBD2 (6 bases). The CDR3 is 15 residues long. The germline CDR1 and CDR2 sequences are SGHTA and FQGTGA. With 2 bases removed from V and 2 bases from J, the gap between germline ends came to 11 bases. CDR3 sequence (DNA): TGTGCCAGCAGCTTATATCCGGGGGTCACAGATACGCAGTATTTT. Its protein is CASSLYPGVTDTQYF.

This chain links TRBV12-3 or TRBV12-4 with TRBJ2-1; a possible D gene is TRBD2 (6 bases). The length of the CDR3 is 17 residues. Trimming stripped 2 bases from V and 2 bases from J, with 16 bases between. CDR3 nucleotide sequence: TGTGCCAGCAGTTTACGGGACCTATCGGGGGCCTACAATGAGCAGTTCTTC. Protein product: CASSLRDLSGAYNEQFF.

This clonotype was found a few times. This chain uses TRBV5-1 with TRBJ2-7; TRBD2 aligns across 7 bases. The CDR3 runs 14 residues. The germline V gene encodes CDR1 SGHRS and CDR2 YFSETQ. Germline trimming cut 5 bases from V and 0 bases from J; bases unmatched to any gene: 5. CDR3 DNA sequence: TGCGCCAGCAGTTGGGGGACTACCTCCTACGAGCAGTACTTC. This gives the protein CASSWGTTSYEQYF. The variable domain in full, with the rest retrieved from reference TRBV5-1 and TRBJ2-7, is KAGVTQTPRYLIKTRGQQVTLSCSPISGHRSVSWYQQTPGQGLQFLFEYFSETQRNKGNFPGRFSGRQFSNSRSEMNVSTLELGDSALYLCASSWGTTSYEQYFGPGTRLTVT.

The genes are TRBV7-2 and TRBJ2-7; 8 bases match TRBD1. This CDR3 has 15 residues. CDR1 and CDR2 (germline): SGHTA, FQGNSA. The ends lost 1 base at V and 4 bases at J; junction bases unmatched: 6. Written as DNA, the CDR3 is TGTGCCAGCAGCTTAGAGTCAGGGGGCGGGTACGAGCAGTACTTC. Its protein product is CASSLESGGGYEQYF.

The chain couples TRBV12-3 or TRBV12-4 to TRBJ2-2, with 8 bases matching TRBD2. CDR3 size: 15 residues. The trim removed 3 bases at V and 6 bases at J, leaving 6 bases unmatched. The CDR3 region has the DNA TGTGCCAGCAGTTTTGAGACTAGCGCCCCCGGGGAGCTGTTTTTT. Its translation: CASSFETSAPGELFF.